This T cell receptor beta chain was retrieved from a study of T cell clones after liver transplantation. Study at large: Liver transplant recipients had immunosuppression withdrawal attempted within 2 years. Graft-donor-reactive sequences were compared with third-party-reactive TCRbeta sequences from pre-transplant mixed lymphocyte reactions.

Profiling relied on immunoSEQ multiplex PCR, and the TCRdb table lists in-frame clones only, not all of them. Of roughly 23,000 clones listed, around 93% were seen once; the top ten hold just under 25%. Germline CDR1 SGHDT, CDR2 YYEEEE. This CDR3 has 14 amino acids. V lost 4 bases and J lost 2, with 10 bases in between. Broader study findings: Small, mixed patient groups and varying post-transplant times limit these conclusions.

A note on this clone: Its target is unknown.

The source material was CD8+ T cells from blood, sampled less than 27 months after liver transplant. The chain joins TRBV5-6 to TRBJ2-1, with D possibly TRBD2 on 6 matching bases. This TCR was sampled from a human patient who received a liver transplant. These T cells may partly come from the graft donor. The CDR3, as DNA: TGTGCCAGCAGCCCTAGCGCCGCCTACAATGAGCAGTTCTTC. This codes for CASSPSAAYNEQFF.